The rows below give T cell receptor beta chains drawn from one sample of a study of blood T cell repertoires in COVID-19. The table came from immunoSEQ multiplex PCR; TCRdb's copy has only in-frame clones and leaves some out. The table records about 200,000 clones, just under 85% of them present only once. The sample consisted of peripheral blood. The receptor set was obtained from a man aged 60 to 69 with COVID-19, enrolled during active disease. The CDR3 runs from the conserved cysteine through the conserved F or W. The D gene is left open where the match is weak. Clone size, where shown, is once, few, many, or a class for clones that have expanded.

d_call clone_size j_call v_call cdr3_aa cdr3_nt
NA NA TRBJ1-2 TRBV30 CAWSVRTTRVYGYTF TGTGCCTGGAGTGTACGGACTACACGCGTCTATGGCTACACCTTC
TRBD1 NA TRBJ1-6 TRBV5-1 CASSLATGDNSPLHF TGCGCCAGCAGCTTGGCGACAGGGGATAATTCACCCCTCCACTTT
NA NA TRBJ1-4 TRBV5-1 CASSLTATNEKLFF TGCGCCAGCAGCTTGACAGCAACTAATGAAAAACTGTTTTTT
NA few TRBJ1-5 TRBV19 CASSPKDSRISNQPQHF TGTGCCAGTAGTCCAAAAGACAGTCGGATAAGCAATCAGCCCCAGCATTTT
TRBD2 NA TRBJ2-5 TRBV2 CASSEARASGQETQYF TGTGCCAGCAGTGAAGCGCGGGCTAGCGGGCAAGAGACCCAGTACTTC
NA NA TRBJ2-1 TRBV28 CASSLFSHNEQFF TGTGCCAGCAGTTTGTTCAGTCACAATGAGCAGTTCTTC
NA once TRBJ1-3 TRBV10-3 CAISGPSGNTIYF TGTGCCATCAGTGGGCCCTCTGGAAACACCATATATTTT
NA NA TRBJ1-1 TRBV11-3 CASSLGQSEAFF TGTGCCAGCAGCTTAGGACAGTCTGAAGCTTTCTTT
NA NA TRBJ2-1 TRBV5-4 CASSLAQPHEQFF TGTGCCAGCAGCTTGGCACAGCCCCATGAGCAGTTCTTC
TRBD1 NA TRBJ1-1 TRBV7-2 CASSSTGMNTEAFF TGTGCCAGCAGCTCGACAGGGATGAACACTGAAGCTTTCTTT
NA NA TRBJ2-1 TRBV11-2 CASSPTGTFYNEQFF TGTGCCAGCAGCCCAACAGGGACCTTCTACAATGAGCAGTTCTTC
TRBD1 NA TRBJ1-1 TRBV10-1 CASSDGTANTEAFF TGCGCCAGCAGTGATGGGACAGCCAACACTGAAGCTTTCTTT
TRBD1 few TRBJ2-3 TRBV5-1 CASSLDQGADTQYF TGCGCCAGCAGCTTGGATCAGGGGGCAGATACGCAGTATTTT
TRBD1 NA TRBJ1-1 TRBV19 CASSGDRWNTEAFF TGTGCCAGTAGCGGGGACAGGTGGAACACTGAAGCTTTCTTT
NA NA TRBJ2-3 TRBV7-2 CASSLARGSTDTQYF TGTGCCAGCAGCTTAGCAAGGGGAAGCACAGATACGCAGTATTTT
NA NA TRBJ1-2 TRBV14 CASSQETGVVGYTF TGTGCCAGCAGCCAAGAAACCGGGGTAGTTGGCTACACCTTC
TRBD2 NA TRBJ2-7 TRBV5-4 CASSLGGGAAKSRYEQYF TGTGCCAGCAGCTTGGGGGGGGGAGCCGCCAAATCTCGATACGAGCAGTACTTC
NA NA TRBJ1-2 TRBV3-1/TRBV3-2 CASSPSRQTFGYTF TGTGCCAGCAGCCCCTCCCGACAGACGTTTGGCTACACCTTC
TRBD1 NA TRBJ1-2 TRBV6-2/TRBV6-3 CASSSVGQGSGYTF TGTGCCAGCAGTTCCGTGGGACAGGGAAGTGGCTACACCTTC
TRBD1 NA TRBJ2-7 TRBV10-3 CAISDPTGIASYEQYF TGTGCCATCAGTGACCCGACAGGGATTGCTTCCTACGAGCAGTACTTC
NA NA TRBJ2-7 TRBV3-1/TRBV3-2 CASSQDRRESSEQYF TGTGCCAGCAGCCAAGATCGACGGGAGTCAAGCGAGCAGTACTTC
NA NA TRBJ1-6 TRBV12-3/TRBV12-4 CASARLYNSPLHF TGTGCCAGCGCTCGACTTTATAATTCACCCCTCCACTTT
NA NA TRBJ1-1 TRBV28 CAAGEGGTEAFF TGTGCCGCGGGAGAGGGTGGTACTGAAGCTTTCTTT
NA NA TRBJ2-7 TRBV10-3 CAISESGHPYEQYF TGTGCCATCAGTGAATCTGGACATCCCTACGAGCAGTACTTC
NA NA TRBJ1-5 TRBV19 CASSILDWAGGNQPQHF TGTGCCAGTAGTATTTTGGATTGGGCAGGGGGCAATCAGCCCCAGCATTTT
NA once TRBJ1-2 TRBV3-1/TRBV3-2 CASSQEPARGYTF TGTGCCAGCAGCCAAGAGCCCGCGAGGGGCTACACCTTC
NA NA TRBJ1-6 TRBV25-1 CASGGGGARNSPLHF TGTGCCAGCGGCGGCGGAGGGGCAAGGAATTCACCCCTCCACTTT
NA NA TRBJ1-5 TRBV4-1 CASSPYAGDTQPQHF TGCGCCAGCAGCCCTTACGCAGGGGACACTCAGCCCCAGCATTTT
NA NA TRBJ1-5 TRBV6-5 CASSYAGYNQPQHF TGTGCCAGCAGCTACGCGGGGTACAATCAGCCCCAGCATTTT
NA few TRBJ2-1 TRBV11-2 CASSPRDSTYNEQFF TGTGCCAGCAGCCCGCGGGACAGTACCTACAATGAGCAGTTCTTC
TRBD2 NA TRBJ2-1 TRBV3-1/TRBV3-2 CASSLATRTSGYNEQFF TGTGCCAGCAGCCTCGCTACCCGGACTAGCGGGTACAATGAGCAGTTCTTC
TRBD1 NA TRBJ1-2 TRBV18 CASSADRGRIGSYGYTF TGTGCCAGCTCAGCAGACAGGGGGCGTATTGGATCCTATGGCTACACCTTC
NA NA TRBJ2-7 TRBV4-3 CASSQEVGALEQYF TGCGCCAGCAGCCAAGAAGTAGGGGCACTCGAGCAGTACTTC
TRBD1 NA TRBJ1-1 TRBV23-1 CASSQSWSGRGLNTEAFF TGCGCCAGCAGTCAATCATGGTCCGGCAGGGGGTTGAACACTGAAGCTTTCTTT
TRBD2 NA TRBJ2-3 TRBV28 CASSLPPGTSEDTQYF TGTGCCAGCAGTTTACCCCCCGGGACTAGTGAAGATACGCAGTATTTT
NA NA TRBJ1-6 TRBV28 CASGPRSQPLHF TGTGCCAGCGGGCCTCGTTCGCAACCCCTCCACTTT
NA NA TRBJ1-4 TRBV5-5 CASSLGDLEKLFF TGTGCCAGCAGCTTGGGAGATCTTGAAAAACTGTTTTTT
NA NA TRBJ2-7 TRBV7-2 CASSLRQARYF TGTGCCAGCAGCTTACGACAGGCGCGGTACTTC
NA NA TRBJ1-3 TRBV7-2 CASSLDHSGNTIYF TGTGCCAGCAGCTTAGATCACTCTGGAAACACCATATATTTT
TRBD1 NA TRBJ1-6 TRBV9 CATSQGTDSSPLHF TGTGCCACCTCGCAAGGGACAGACAGCTCACCCCTCCACTTT
TRBD1 NA TRBJ1-2 TRBV6-4 CASSPGQGNYGYTF TGTGCCAGCAGTCCGGGACAGGGAAACTATGGCTACACCTTC
NA NA TRBJ2-2 TRBV18 CASSPPVGGRPKNTGELFF TGTGCCAGCTCACCACCGGTTGGTGGGAGGCCTAAGAACACCGGGGAGCTGTTTTTT
NA NA TRBJ2-2 TRBV5-4 CASSPSYDTGELFF TGTGCCAGCAGCCCTAGCTATGACACCGGGGAGCTGTTTTTT
TRBD1 NA TRBJ1-2 TRBV6-5 CASSPDRARSYGYTF TGTGCCAGCAGCCCCGACAGGGCAAGGAGCTATGGCTACACCTTC
TRBD2 NA TRBJ2-1 TRBV10-3 CAITGHSGRGNEQFF TGTGCCATCACTGGACATTCCGGGAGGGGCAATGAGCAGTTCTTC
NA NA TRBJ2-6 TRBV6-1 CASSEALEDSGANVLTF TGTGCCAGCAGTGAAGCGCTTGAGGACTCTGGGGCCAACGTCCTGACTTTC
TRBD1 NA TRBJ1-1 TRBV19 CASSIGQGAGSNTEAFF TGTGCCAGTAGTATAGGGCAGGGGGCAGGCAGTAACACTGAAGCTTTCTTT
NA NA TRBJ1-3 TRBV19 CASTTERNTIYF TGTGCCAGTACGACAGAGAGAAACACCATATATTTT
NA NA TRBJ1-2 TRBV7-8 CASSEDSLANYGYTF TGTGCCAGCAGCGAAGATTCCCTAGCTAACTATGGCTACACCTTC
TRBD1 NA TRBJ1-6 TRBV6-1 CASSEVGTVNNSPLHF TGTGCCAGCAGTGAAGTCGGGACAGTTAATAATTCACCCCTCCACTTT
NA few TRBJ1-6 TRBV12-3/TRBV12-4 CATSAGGNSPLHF TGTGCCACCTCTGCGGGGGGGAATTCACCCCTCCACTTT
TRBD1 NA TRBJ2-2 TRBV5-1 CASRRTGLSTGELFF TGCGCCAGCAGGCGGACAGGGCTTAGCACCGGGGAGCTGTTTTTT
TRBD1 NA TRBJ1-1 TRBV28 CASSPPGQGVKAFF TGTGCCAGCAGTCCCCCGGGACAGGGCGTCAAAGCTTTCTTT
NA NA TRBJ2-1 TRBV24-1 CATSDPGQGGSNEQFF TGTGCCACCAGTGACCCCGGACAGGGAGGGTCGAATGAGCAGTTCTTC